This T cell receptor beta chain was identified during a study of OX40 agonist ivuxolimab in advanced cancers. Findings and limits, study-wide: Both CD4+ and CD8+ T cell populations in blood had undergone clonal expansion by week 6 at 0.1 to 3.0 mg/kg.

The table came from immunoSEQ multiplex PCR; TCRdb's copy has only in-frame clones and leaves some out. In the table there are 70,000 to 95,000 clones, 75% to 90% of which are singletons. V lost 5 bases, J lost 4 bases, and 8 bases stayed unmatched. Per the germline V gene, CDR1 is MNHNY and CDR2 is SVGAGI (reference sequence). The CDR3 extends over 15 amino acids. Note on this clone: The target antigen is unknown.

This chain uses TRBV6-6 with TRBJ1-1; 9 positions agree with TRBD1. The sequence came from an adult with an advanced solid tumor such as melanoma, head and neck, liver or kidney cancer. The source was CD4+ or CD8+ T cells sorted from blood, collected in a trial of the OX40 agonist ivuxolimab. In DNA, the CDR3 is TGTGCCAGCAGTCCCCCCGACAGGGGGTTCACTGAAGCTTTCTTT. It translates to CASSPPDRGFTEAFF.